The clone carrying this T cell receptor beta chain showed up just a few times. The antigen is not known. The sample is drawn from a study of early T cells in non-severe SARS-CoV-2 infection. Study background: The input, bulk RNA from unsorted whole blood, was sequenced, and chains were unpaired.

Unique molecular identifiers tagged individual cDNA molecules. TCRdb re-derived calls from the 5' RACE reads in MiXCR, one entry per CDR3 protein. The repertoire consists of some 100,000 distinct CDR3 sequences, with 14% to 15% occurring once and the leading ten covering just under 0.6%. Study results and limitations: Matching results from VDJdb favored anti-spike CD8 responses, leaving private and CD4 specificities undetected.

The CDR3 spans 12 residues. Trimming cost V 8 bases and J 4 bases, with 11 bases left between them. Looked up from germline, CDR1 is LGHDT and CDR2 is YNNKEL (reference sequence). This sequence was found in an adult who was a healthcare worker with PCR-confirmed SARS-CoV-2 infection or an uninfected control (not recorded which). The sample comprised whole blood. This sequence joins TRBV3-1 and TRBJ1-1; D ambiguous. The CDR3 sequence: CASYDVGTEAFF. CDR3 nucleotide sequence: TGTGCCAGCTACGACGTGGGCACTGAAGCTTTCTTT.